This T cell receptor beta chain was observed in a study of cytomegalovirus exposure and HLA in healthy donors. The CDR3 length is 13 residues. V was shortened by 7 bases and J by 9 bases, with 13 bases between the two germline ends. The germline V gene has CDR1 ENHRY and CDR2 SYGVKD. This clone was seen repeatedly, ten times or more. This PCR relied on a set of 60 Vbeta primers and 13 Jbeta primers. TCRdb keeps only in-frame clones here, not all; method: immunoSEQ multiplex PCR. The sample lists fewer than 250,000 clones; roughly 75% were seen once. Input material: PBMCs. The chain joins TRBV10-3 to TRBJ1-6; no firm D call. This clonotype was obtained from a man aged 25-45 years in good health and CMV-seropositive. CDR3 sequence reads: CAITGRPGSPLHF. The DNA for the CDR3 is TGTGCCATCACGGGGAGGCCGGGTTCACCCCTCCACTTT.